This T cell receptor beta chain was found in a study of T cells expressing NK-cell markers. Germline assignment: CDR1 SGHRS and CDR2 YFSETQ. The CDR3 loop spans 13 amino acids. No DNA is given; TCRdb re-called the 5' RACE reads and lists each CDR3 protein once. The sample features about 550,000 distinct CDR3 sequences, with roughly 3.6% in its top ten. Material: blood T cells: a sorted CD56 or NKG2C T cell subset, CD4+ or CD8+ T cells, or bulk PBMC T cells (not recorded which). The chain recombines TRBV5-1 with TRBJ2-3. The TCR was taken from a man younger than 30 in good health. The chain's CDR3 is CASSVGKENTQYF.